The source of this T cell receptor (beta chain) is a study of cytomegalovirus exposure and HLA in healthy donors. At the level of the study: Earlier work reported about 110 million unique TCR beta sequences from 170 million or so T cells.

This clone has a handful of counts. Antigen unknown. Germline V gives CDR1 KGHSH, CDR2 LQKENI. The CDR3 contains 15 residues. Trimming removed 3 bases from V and 4 bases from J, with 15 bases in between. Regarding the study as a whole: The study labeled under 200 TCR beta chains cytomegalovirus-associated. Certain sequence variants were highly shared and formed a cluster, and this cluster was likely a sequencing artifact. HLA allele associations emerged for about 16,000 TCR beta sequences in a later analysis, at 0.05 false discovery rate.

The PCR contained 60 Vbeta and 13 Jbeta primers. TCRdb's table, derived via immunoSEQ multiplex PCR, lists solely in-frame clones and lacks some. This sample has more than 20,000 clones, with 60% to 80% found just once. The sequence derives from a male donor in good health and CMV-seronegative. The rearrangement links TRBV18 to TRBJ1-2; unclear D gene. Sequencing was carried out using PBMCs. CDR3 in DNA: TGTGCCAGCTCACCTGGGGAGTATATTGGCTATGGCTACACCTTC. It is translated as CASSPGEYIGYGYTF.